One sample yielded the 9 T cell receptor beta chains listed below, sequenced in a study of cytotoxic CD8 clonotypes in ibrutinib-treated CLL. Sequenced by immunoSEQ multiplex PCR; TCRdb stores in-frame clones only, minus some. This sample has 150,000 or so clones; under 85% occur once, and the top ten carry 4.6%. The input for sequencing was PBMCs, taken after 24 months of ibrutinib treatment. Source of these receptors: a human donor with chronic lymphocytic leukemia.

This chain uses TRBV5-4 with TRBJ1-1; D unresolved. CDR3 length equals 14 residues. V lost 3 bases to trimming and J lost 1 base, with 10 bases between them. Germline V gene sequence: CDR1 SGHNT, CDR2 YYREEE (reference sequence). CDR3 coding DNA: TGTGCCAGCAGCTACGGCACCCGGAACACTGAAGCTTTCTTT. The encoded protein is CASSYGTRNTEAFF.

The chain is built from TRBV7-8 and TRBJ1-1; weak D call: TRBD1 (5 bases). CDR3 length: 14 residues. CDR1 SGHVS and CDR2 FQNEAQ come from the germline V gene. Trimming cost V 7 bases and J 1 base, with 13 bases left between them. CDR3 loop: CASTQEGPNTEAFF. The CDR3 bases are TGTGCCAGCACCCAAGAGGGGCCGAACACTGAAGCTTTCTTT.

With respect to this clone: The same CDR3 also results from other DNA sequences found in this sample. CDR3 protein: CASSHPGTANEKLFF. CDR3 nucleotides: TGTGCCAGCAGCCATCCCGGGACAGCTAATGAAAAACTGTTTTTT. The chain combines TRBV14 with TRBJ1-4, with 7 bases lining up with TRBD1. CDR1 and CDR2 (germline): SGHDN, FVKESK. V lost 3 bases and J lost 3; bases outside the gene matches: 4. The CDR3 totals 15 residues.

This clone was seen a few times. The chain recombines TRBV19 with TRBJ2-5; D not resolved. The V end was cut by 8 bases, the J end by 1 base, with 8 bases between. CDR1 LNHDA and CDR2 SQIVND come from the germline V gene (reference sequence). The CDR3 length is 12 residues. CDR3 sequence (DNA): TGTGCCAGTTCAGCAAGCCAAGAGACCCAGTACTTC. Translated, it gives CASSASQETQYF.

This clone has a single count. The CDR3 reads CASSLARTNTDTQYF. For the CDR3, the DNA is TGCGCCAGCAGCTTGGCCCGGACTAACACAGATACGCAGTATTTT. This chain links TRBV5-1 with TRBJ2-3, with D possibly TRBD2 on 6 matching bases. CDR1 is SGHRS and CDR2 is YFSETQ in the germline V gene. The ends were cut back, 0 bases at V and 2 bases at J, with 10 bases in the middle. The CDR3 loop spans 15 amino acids.

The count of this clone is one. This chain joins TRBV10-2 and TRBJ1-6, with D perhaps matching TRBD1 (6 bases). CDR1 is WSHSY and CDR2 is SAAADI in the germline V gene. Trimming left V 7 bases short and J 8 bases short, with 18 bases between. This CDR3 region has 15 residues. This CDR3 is CASKEDGTIYSPLHF. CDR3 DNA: TGCGCCAGCAAAGAGGACGGGACAATCTATTCACCCCTCCACTTT.

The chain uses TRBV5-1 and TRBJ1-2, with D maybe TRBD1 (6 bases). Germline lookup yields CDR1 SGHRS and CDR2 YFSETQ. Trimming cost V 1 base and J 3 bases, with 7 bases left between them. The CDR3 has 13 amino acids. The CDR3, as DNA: TGCGCCAGCAGCTTGAACAGGGACTATGGCTACACCTTC. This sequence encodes CASSLNRDYGYTF.

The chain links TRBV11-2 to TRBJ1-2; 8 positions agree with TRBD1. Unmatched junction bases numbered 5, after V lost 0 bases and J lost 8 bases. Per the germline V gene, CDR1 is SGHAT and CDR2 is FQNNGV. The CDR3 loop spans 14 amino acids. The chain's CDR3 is CASSLDRTGIGYTF. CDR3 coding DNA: TGTGCCAGCAGCTTAGATAGGACAGGGATCGGCTACACCTTC.

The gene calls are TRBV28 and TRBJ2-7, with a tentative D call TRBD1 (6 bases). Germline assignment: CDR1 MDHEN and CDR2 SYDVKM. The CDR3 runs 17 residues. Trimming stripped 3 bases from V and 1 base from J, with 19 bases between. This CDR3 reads CASSFPDRQVPSYEQYF. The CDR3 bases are TGTGCCAGCAGTTTTCCCGATCGACAGGTCCCTTCCTACGAGCAGTACTTC.